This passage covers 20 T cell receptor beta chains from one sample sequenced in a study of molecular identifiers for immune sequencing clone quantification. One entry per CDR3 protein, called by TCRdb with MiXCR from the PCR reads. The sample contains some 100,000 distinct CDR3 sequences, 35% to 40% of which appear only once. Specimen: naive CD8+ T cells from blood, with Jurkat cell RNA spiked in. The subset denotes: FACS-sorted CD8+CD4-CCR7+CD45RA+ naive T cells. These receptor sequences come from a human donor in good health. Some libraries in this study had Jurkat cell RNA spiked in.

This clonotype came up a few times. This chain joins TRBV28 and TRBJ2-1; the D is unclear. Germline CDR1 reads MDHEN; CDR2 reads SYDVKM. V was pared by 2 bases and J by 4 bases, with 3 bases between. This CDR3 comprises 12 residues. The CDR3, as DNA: TGTGCCAGCAGTTTAGATTACAATGAGCAGTTCTTC. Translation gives CASSLDYNEQFF.

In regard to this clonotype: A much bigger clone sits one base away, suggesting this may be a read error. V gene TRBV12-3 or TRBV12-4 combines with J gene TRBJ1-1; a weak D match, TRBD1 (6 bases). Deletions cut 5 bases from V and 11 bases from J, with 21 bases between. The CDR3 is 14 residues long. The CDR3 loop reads CASSPNPHREEAFF. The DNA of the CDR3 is TGTGCCAGCAGTCCCAACCCCCACAGGGAGGAGGCTTTCTTT.

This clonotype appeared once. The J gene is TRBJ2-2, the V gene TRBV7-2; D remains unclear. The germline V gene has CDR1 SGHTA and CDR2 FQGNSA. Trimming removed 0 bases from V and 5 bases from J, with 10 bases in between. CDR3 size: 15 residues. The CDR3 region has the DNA TGTGCCAGCAGCTTAGCTCCCATTGCGACCGGGGAGCTGTTTTTT. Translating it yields CASSLAPIATGELFF.

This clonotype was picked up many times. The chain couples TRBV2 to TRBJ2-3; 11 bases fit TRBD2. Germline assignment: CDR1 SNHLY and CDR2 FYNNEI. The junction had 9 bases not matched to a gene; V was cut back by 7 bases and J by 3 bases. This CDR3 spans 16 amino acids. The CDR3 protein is CASNPEASGRTDTQYF. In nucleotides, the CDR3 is TGTGCCAGCAATCCAGAAGCTAGCGGGAGGACAGATACGCAGTATTTT. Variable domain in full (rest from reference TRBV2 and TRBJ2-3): EPEVTQTPSHQVTQMGQEVILRCVPISNHLYFYWYRQILGQKVEFLVSFYNNEISEKSEIFDDQFSVERPDGSNFTLKIRSTKLEDSAMYFCASNPEASGRTDTQYFGPGTRLTVL.

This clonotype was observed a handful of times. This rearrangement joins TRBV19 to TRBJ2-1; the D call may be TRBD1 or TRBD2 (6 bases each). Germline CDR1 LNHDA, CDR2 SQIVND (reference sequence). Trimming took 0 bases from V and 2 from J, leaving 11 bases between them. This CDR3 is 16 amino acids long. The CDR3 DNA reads TGTGCCAGTAGTATAGATTCGGGGGCTCCCTACAATGAGCAGTTCTTC. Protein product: CASSIDSGAPYNEQFF. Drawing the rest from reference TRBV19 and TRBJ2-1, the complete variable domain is DGGITQSPKYLFRKEGQNVTLSCEQNLNHDAMYWYRQDPGQGLRLIYYSQIVNDFQKGDIAEGYSVSREKKESFPLTVTSAQKNPTAFYLCASSIDSGAPYNEQFFGPGTRLTVL.

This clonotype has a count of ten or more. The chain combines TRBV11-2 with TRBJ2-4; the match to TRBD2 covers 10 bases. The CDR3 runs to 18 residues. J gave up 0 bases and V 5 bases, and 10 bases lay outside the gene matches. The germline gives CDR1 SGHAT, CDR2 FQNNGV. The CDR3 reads CASSPGGSGGLAKNIQYF. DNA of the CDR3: TGTGCCAGCAGCCCCGGTGGTAGCGGGGGGCTAGCCAAAAACATTCAGTACTTC.

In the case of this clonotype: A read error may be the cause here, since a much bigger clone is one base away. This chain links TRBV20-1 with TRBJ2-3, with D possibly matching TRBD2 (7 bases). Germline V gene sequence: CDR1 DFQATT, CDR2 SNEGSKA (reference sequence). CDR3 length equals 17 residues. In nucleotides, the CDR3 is TGCGGCTGGAATAAGGTGGTCAGGGGAGGGCCCGCAGATACGCAGTATTTT. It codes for CGWNKVVRGGPADTQYF.

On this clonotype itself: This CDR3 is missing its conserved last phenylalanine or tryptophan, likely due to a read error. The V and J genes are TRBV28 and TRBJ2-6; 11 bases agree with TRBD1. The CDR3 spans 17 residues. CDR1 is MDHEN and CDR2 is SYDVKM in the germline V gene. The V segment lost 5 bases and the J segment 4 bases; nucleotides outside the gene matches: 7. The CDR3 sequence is CASSVGQGAPGANVLTH. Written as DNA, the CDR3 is TGTGCCAGCAGTGTCGGACAGGGGGCGCCCGGGGCCAACGTCCTGACTCAC.

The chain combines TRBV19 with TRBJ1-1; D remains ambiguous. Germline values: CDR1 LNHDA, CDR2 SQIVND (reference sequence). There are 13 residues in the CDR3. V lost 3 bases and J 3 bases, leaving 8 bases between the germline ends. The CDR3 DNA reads TGTGCCAGTAGTATTTCAGGATACACTGAAGCTTTCTTT. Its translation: CASSISGYTEAFF.

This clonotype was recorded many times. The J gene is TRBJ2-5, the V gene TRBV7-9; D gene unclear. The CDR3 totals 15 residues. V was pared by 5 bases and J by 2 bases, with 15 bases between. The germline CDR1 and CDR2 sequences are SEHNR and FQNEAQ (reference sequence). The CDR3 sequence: CASSRYPTVQETQYF. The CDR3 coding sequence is TGTGCCAGCAGCCGATACCCAACAGTACAAGAGACCCAGTACTTC.

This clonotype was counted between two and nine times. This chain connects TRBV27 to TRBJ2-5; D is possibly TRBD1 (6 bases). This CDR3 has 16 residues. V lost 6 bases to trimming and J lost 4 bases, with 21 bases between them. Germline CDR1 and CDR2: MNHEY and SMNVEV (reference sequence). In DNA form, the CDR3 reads TGTGCCAGCAGCCCCGCCGGTGCAGGGGACATAGAGACCCAGTACTTC. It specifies CASSPAGAGDIETQYF.

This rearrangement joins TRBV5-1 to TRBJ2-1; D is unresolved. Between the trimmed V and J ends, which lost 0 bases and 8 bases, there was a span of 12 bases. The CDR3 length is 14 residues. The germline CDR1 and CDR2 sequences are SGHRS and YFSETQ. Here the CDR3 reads CASSLGPGSDEQFF. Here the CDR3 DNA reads TGCGCCAGCAGCTTGGGTCCAGGCAGCGATGAGCAGTTCTTC. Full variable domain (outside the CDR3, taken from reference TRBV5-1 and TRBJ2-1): KAGVTQTPRYLIKTRGQQVTLSCSPISGHRSVSWYQQTPGQGLQFLFEYFSETQRNKGNFPGRFSGRQFSNSRSEMNVSTLELGDSALYLCASSLGPGSDEQFFGPGTRLTVL.

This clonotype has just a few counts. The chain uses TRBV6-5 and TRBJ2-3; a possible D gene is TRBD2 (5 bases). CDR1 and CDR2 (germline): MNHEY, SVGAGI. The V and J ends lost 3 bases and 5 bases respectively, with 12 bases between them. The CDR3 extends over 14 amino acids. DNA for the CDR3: TGTGCCAGCAGTTATTGGGAGAGCGGAGATACGCAGTATTTT. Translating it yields CASSYWESGDTQYF.

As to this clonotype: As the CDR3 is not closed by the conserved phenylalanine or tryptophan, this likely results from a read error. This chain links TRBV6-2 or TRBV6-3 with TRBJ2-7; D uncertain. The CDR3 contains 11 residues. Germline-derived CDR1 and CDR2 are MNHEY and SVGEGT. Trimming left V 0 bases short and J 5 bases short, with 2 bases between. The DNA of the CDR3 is TGTGCCAGCAGTTACTCGAACGAGCAGTACATC. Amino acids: CASSYSNEQYI.

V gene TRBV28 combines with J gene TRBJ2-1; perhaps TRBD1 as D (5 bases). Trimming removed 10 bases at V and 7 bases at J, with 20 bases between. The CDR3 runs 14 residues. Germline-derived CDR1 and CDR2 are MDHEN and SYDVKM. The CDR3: CAISSGRARNEQFF. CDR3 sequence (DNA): TGTGCCATCTCGTCCGGCAGGGCGCGGAATGAGCAGTTCTTC.

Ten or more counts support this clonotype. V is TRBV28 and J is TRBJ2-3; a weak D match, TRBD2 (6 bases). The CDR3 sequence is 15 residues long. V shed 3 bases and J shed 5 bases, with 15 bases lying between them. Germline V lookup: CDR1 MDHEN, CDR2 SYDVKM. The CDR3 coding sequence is TGTGCCAGCAGTTTCGCGGGAACTGGAGTAGATACGCAGTATTTT. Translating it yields CASSFAGTGVDTQYF.

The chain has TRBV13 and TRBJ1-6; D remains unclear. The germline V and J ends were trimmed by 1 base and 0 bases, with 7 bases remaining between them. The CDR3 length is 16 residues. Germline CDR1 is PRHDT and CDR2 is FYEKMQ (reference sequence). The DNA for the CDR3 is TGTGCCAGCAGCTTAGCCGGGGTCTCCTATAATTCACCCCTCCACTTT. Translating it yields CASSLAGVSYNSPLHF.

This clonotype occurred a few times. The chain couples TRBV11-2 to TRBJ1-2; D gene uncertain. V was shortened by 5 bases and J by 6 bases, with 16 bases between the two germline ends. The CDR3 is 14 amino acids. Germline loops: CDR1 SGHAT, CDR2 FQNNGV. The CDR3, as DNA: TGTGCCAGCAGCGGCGGGCGCACAACTAATGGCTACACCTTC. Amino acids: CASSGGRTTNGYTF.

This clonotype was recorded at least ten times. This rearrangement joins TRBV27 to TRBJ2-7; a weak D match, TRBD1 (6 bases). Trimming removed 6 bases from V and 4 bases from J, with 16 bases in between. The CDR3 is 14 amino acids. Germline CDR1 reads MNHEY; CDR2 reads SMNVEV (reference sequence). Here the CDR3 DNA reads TGTGCCAGCAGCTCACAGCCGACAGGTTACGAGCAGTACTTC. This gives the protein CASSSQPTGYEQYF.

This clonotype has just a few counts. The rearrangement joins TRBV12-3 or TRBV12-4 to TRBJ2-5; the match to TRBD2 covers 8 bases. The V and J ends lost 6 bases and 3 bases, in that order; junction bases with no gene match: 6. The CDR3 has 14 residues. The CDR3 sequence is CASRPLADKETQYF. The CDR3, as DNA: TGTGCCAGCAGACCACTAGCGGATAAAGAGACCCAGTACTTC.